This T cell receptor (beta chain) was observed in a study of identical twins. Study-level points and caveats: Conclusions leaned on cross-sectional statistical analysis and did not track the same donors over time. Abundant beta clonotypes from cord blood bore fewer insertions; memory repertoires lacked this pattern.

A note on this clonotype: The antigen remains unidentified.

The CDR3 loop spans 13 amino acids. Trimming shortened V by 3 bases and J by 7 bases, and 9 bases separated the two germline ends. Germline values: CDR1 KGHDR, CDR2 SFDVKD. Template switching introduced a universal primer site, and the cDNA bore unique molecular identifiers. TCRdb reprocessed the 5' RACE reads with MiXCR, giving one entry per CDR3 protein. Of 1.5 million to 2 million distinct CDR3 sequences in the sample, about 32% were seen once. The material sequenced was cord blood. The clonotype was recovered from a newborn girl in good health. The chain recombines TRBV24-1 with TRBJ2-1, with TRBD2 as a possible D gene (5 bases). CDR3 region: CATSDHGINEQFF. The CDR3 coding sequence is TGTGCCACCAGTGATCACGGGATAAATGAGCAGTTCTTC.